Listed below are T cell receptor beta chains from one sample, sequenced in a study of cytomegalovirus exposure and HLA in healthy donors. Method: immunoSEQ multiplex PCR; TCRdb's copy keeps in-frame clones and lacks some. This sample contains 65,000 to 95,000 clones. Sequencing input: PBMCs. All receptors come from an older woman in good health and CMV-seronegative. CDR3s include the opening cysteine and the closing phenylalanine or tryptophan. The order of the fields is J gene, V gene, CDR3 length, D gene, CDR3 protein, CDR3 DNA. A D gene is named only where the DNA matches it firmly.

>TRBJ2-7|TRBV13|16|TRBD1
CASSFMYRTGGYEQYF
TGTGCCAGCAGCTTTATGTATAGGACAGGGGGCTACGAGCAGTACTTC
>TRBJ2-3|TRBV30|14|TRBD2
CAWSPGTSGNTQYF
TGTGCCTGGAGTCCCGGGACTAGCGGGAATACGCAGTATTTT
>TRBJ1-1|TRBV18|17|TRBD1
CASSPTVPGQGGTEAFF
TGTGCCAGCTCACCTACTGTTCCGGGACAGGGAGGCACTGAAGCTTTCTTT
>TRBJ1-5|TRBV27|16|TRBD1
CASSGRDRGPNQPQHF
TGTGCCAGCAGTGGAAGGGACAGGGGGCCGAATCAGCCCCAGCATTTT
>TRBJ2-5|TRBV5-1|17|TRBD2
CASSTRPFSGSGETQYF
TGCGCCAGCAGCACGCGACCGTTTAGCGGGAGCGGAGAGACCCAGTACTTC
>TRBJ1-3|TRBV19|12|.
CASRSSGNTIYF
TGTGCCAGTAGGAGTTCTGGAAACACCATATATTTT
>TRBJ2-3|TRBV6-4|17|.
CASSDSPTRFSPDTQYF
TGTGCCAGCAGTGACTCTCCTACCCGGTTCTCCCCAGATACGCAGTATTTT
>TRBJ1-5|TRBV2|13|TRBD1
CASSSTGYQPQHF
TGTGCCAGCAGTTCGACAGGGTATCAGCCCCAGCATTTT
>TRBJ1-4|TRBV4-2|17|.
CASSQDGEGQGNEKLFF
TGTGCCAGCAGCCAAGATGGAGAGGGCCAAGGGAATGAAAAACTGTTTTTT
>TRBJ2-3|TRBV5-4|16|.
CASSLGDTSGTDTQYF
TGTGCCAGCAGCTTGGGAGACACCTCTGGCACAGATACGCAGTATTTT
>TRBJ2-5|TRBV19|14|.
CASSPRTEQETQYF
TGTGCCAGTAGTCCACGAACAGAGCAAGAGACCCAGTACTTC
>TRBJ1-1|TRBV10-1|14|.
CASSETGWNTEAFF
TGCGCCAGCAGTGAGACAGGGTGGAACACTGAAGCTTTCTTT
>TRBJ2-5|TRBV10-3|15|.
CAISESVGVQETQYF
TGTGCCATCAGTGAGAGTGTCGGAGTCCAAGAGACCCAGTACTTC
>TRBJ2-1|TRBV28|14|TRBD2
CASSRLAGGGEGFF
TGTGCCAGCAGCCGACTAGCGGGAGGGGGAGAGGGGTTCTTC
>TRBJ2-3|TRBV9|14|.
CASSVIGSRDTQYF
TGCGCCAGCAGCGTAATCGGGAGCCGAGATACGCAGTATTTT
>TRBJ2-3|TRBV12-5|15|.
CASGLGTLGTDTQYF
TGTGCTAGTGGTCTCGGCACCCTCGGGACAGATACGCAGTATTTT
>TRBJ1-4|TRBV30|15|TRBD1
CAWSNLGQGREKLFF
TGTGCCTGGAGTAATCTGGGACAGGGTCGGGAAAAACTGTTTTTT
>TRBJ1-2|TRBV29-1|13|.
CSVMDSTNYGYTF
TGCAGCGTCATGGACAGCACTAACTATGGCTACACCTTC
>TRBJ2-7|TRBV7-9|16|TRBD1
CASSLVETGGSYEQYF
TGTGCCAGCAGCTTAGTGGAGACAGGGGGCTCCTACGAGCAGTACTTC
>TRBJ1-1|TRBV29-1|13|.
CSVNRDIGTEAFF
TGCAGCGTAAACAGGGATATAGGGACTGAAGCTTTCTTT
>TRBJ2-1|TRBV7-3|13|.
CAGRVGPDNEQFF
TGTGCCGGAAGGGTGGGGCCCGACAATGAGCAGTTCTTC
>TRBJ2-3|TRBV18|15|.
CASSPGTGRPDTQYF
TGTGCCAGCTCACCAGGGACTGGCCGGCCGGATACGCAGTATTTT
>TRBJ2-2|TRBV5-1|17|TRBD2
CASSREAGSGRTGELFF
TGCGCCAGCAGTCGCGAGGCAGGGTCCGGGAGGACCGGGGAGCTGTTTTTT
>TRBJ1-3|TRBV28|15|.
CASISTADSGNTIYF
TGTGCCAGCATTTCGACAGCAGACTCTGGAAACACCATATATTTT
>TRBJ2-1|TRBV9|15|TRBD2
CASSFLAGGMGEQFF
TGTGCCAGCAGCTTCCTAGCGGGAGGGATGGGGGAGCAGTTCTTC
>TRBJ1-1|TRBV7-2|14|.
CASSFTGSYTEAFF
TGTGCCAGCAGCTTTACAGGGTCTTACACTGAAGCTTTCTTT
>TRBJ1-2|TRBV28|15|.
CASSGPGHWSYGYTF
TGTGCCAGCAGCGGCCCGGGACACTGGAGCTATGGCTACACCTTC
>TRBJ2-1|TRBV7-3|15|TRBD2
CASSPALAGTNEQFF
TGTGCCAGCAGCCCCGCGCTAGCGGGAACCAATGAGCAGTTCTTC
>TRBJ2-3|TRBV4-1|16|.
CASSQGGFPSTDTQYF
TGCGCCAGCAGCCAAGGTGGCTTTCCTAGCACAGATACGCAGTATTTT
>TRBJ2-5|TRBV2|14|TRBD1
CASRGGQGIQTQYF
TGTGCCAGCAGGGGGGGACAGGGCATTCAGACCCAGTACTTC
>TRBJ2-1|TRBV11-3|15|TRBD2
CASSLEGGRLNEQFF
TGTGCCAGCAGCTTAGAGGGCGGGAGGTTAAATGAGCAGTTCTTC
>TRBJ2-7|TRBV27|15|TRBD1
CASSFTGQGSYEQYF
TGTGCCAGCAGTTTCACGGGACAGGGTTCCTACGAGCAGTACTTC
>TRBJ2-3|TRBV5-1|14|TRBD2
CASRSTSGTDTQYF
TGCGCCAGCAGGAGCACTAGCGGCACAGATACGCAGTATTTT
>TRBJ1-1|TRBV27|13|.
CASSLGTRTEAFF
TGTGCCAGCAGTTTAGGCACCCGCACTGAAGCTTTCTTT
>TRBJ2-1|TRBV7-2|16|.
CASSLGYLRTWNEQFF
TGTGCCAGCAGCTTAGGGTACCTGAGGACTTGGAATGAGCAGTTCTTC